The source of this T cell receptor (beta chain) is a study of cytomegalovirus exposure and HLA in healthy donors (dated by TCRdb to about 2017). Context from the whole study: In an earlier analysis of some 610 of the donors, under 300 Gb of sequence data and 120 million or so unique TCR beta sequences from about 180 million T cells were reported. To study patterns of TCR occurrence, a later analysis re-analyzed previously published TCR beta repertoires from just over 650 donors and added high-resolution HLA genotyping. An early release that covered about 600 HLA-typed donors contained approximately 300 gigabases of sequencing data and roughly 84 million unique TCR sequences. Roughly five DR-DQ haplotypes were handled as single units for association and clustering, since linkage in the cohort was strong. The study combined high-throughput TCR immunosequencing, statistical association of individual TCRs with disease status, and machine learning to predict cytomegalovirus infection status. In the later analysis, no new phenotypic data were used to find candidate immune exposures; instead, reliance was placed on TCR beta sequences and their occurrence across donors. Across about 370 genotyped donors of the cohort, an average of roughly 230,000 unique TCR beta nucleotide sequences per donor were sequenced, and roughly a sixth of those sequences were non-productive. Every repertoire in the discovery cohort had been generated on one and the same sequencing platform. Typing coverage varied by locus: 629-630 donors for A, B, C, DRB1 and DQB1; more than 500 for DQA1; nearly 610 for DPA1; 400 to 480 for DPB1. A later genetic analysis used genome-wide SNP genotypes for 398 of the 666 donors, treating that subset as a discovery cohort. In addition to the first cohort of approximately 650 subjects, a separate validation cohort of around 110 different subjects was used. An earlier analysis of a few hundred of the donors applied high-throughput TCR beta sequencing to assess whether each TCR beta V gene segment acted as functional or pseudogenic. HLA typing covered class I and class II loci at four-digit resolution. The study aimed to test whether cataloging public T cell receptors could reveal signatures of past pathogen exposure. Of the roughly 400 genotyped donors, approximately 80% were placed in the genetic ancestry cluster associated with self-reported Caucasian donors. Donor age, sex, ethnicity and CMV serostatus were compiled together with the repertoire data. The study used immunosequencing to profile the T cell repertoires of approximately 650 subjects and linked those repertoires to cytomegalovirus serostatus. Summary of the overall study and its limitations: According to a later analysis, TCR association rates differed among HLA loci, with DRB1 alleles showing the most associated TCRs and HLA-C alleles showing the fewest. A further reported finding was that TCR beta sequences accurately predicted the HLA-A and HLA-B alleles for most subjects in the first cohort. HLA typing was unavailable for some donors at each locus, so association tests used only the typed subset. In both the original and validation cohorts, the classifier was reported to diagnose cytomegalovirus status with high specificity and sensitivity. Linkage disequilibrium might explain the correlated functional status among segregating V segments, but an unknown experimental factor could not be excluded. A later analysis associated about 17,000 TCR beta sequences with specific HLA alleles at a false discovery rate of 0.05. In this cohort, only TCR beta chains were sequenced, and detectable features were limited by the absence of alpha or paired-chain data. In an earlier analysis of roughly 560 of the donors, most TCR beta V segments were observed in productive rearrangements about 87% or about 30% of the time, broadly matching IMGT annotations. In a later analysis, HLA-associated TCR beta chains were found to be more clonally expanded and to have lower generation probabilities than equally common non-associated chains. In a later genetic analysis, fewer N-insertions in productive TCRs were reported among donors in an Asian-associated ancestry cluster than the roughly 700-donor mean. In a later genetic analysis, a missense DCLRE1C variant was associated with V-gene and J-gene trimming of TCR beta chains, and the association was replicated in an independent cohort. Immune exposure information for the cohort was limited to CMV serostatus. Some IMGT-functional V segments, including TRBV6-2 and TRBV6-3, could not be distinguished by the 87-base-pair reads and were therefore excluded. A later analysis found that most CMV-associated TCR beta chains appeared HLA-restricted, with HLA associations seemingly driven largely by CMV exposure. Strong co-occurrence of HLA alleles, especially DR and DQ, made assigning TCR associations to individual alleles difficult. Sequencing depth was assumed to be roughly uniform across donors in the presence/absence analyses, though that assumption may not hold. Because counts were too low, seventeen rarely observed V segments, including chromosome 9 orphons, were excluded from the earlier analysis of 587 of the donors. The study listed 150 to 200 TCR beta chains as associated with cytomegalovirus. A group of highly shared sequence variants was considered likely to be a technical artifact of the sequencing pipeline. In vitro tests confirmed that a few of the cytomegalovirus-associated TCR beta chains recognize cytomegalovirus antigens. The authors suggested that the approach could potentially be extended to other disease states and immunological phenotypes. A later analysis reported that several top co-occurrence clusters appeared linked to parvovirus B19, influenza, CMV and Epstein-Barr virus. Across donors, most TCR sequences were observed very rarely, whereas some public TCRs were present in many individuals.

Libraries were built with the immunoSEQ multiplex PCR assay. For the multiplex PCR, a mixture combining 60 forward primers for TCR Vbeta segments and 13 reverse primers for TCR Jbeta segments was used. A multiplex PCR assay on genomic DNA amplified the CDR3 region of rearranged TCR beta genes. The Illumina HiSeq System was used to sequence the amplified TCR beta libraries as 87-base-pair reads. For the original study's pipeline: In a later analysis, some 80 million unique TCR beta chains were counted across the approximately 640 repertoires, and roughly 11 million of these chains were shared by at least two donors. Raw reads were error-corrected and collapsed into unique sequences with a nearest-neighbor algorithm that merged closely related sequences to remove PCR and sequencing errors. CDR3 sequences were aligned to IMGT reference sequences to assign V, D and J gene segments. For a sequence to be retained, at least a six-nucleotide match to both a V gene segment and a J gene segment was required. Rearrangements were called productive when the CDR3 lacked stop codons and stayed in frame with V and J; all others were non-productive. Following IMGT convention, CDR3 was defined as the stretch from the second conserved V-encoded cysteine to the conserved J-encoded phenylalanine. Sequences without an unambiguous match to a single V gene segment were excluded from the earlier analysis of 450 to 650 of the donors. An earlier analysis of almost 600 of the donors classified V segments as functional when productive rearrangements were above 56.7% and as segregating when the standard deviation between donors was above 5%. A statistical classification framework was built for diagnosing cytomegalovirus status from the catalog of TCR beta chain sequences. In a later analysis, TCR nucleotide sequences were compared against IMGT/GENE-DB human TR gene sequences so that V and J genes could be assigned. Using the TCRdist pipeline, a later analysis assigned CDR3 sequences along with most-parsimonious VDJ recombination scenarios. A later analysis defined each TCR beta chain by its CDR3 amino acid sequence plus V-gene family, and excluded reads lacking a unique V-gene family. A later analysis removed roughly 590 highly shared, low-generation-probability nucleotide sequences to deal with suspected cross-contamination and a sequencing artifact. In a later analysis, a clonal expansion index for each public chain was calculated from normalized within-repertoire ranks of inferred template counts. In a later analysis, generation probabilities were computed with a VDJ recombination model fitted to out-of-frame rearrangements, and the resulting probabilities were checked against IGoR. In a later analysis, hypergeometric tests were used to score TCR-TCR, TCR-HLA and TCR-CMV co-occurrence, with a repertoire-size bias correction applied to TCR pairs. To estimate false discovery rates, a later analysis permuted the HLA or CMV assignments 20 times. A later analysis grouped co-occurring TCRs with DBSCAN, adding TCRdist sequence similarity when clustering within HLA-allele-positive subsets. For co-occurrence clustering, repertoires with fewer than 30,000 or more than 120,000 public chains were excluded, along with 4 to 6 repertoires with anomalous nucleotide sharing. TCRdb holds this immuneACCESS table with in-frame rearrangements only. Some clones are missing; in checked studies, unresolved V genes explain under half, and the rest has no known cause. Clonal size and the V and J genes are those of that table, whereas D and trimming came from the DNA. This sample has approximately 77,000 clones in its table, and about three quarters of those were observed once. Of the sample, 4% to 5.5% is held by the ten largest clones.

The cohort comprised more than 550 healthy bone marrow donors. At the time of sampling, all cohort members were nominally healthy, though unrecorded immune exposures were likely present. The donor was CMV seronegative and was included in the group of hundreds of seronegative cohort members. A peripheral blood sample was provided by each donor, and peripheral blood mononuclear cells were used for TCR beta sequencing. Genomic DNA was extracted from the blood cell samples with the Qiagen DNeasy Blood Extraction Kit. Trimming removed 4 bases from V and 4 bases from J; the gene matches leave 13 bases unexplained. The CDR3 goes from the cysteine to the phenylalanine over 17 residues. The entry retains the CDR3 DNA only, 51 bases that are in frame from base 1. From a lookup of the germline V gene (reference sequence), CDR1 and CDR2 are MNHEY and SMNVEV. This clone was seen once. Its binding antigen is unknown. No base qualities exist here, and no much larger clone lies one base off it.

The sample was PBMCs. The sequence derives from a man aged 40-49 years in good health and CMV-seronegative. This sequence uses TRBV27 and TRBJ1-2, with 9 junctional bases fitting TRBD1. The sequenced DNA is TGTGCCAGCAGTTACCAGGGACAGGGTCGGGTTGGCTATGGCTACACCTTC. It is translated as CASSYQGQGRVGYGYTF.